This T cell receptor (beta chain) was obtained from a study of CD8+ T cells in alopecia areata. Overall study results and limits: Baseline CD8+ expansion's link to response remains uncertain, as there was one nonresponder. Especially in alopecia totalis/universalis, lesional scalp showed greater clonality than normal scalp did.

On this clone itself: Antigen specificity is unknown.

cDNA prepared by RNA extraction and subsequent reverse transcription served as the template for sequencing. Measured with immunoSEQ multiplex PCR; TCRdb has only the in-frame clones, and not every one. The sample shows about 76,000 clones, roughly 30% of them seen only once. Described treatment: oral pan-JAK inhibitor, 5-10 mg twice daily. CDR3 length: 13 residues. With 4 bases removed from V and 2 bases from J, the gap between germline ends came to 11 bases. CDR1 and CDR2 from the germline V gene are SQVTM and ANQGSEA. The sample consisted of CD8+ T cells sorted from blood, taken at week 4, from a patient treated with tofacitinib. The chain couples TRBV29-1 to TRBJ1-2; no clear D. The sequence was obtained from a human donor with alopecia areata. DNA of the CDR3: TGCAGCGTTGGACCCACAGTAAACTATGGCTACACCTTC. The encoded protein is CSVGPTVNYGYTF.